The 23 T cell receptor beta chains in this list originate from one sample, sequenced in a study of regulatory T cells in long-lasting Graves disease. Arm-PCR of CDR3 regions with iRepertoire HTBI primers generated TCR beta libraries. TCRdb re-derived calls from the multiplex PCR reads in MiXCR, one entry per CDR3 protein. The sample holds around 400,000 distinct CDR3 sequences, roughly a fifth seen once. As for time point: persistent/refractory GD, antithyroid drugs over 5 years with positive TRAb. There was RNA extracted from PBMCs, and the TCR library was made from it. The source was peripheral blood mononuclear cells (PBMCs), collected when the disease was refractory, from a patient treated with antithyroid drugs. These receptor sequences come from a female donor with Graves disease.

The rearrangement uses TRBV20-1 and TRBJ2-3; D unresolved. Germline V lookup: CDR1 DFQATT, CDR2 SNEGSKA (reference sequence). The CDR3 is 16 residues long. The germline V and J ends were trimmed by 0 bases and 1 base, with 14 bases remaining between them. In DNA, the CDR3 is TGCAGTGCTAGAGATCTGGGCTGGGGTGGCACAGATACGCAGTATTTT. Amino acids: CSARDLGWGGTDTQYF.

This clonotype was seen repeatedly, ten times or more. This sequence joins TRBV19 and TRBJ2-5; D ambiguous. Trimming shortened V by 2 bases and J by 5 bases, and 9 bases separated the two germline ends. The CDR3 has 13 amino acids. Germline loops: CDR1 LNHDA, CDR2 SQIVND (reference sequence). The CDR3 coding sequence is TGTGCCAGTAGTATAATACCAACCGAGACCCAGTACTTC. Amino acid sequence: CASSIIPTETQYF. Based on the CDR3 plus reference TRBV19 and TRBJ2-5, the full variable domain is DGGITQSPKYLFRKEGQNVTLSCEQNLNHDAMYWYRQDPGQGLRLIYYSQIVNDFQKGDIAEGYSVSREKKESFPLTVTSAQKNPTAFYLCASSIIPTETQYFGPGTRLLVL.

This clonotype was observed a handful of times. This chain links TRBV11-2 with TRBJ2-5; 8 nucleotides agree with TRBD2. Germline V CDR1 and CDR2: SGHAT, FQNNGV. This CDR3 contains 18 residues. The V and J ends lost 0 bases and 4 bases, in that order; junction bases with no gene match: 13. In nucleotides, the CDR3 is TGTGCCAGCAGCTTAGAGGAGGGACTAGACGGGAGGCTAGAGACCCAGTACTTC. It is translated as CASSLEEGLDGRLETQYF.

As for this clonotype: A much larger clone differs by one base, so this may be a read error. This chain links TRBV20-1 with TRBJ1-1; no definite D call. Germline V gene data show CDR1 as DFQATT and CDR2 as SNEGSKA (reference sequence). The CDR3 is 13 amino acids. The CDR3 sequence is CSAPRVGNTGAFF. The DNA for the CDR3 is TGCAGTGCTCCGCGGGTCGGGAACACTGGAGCTTTCTTT.

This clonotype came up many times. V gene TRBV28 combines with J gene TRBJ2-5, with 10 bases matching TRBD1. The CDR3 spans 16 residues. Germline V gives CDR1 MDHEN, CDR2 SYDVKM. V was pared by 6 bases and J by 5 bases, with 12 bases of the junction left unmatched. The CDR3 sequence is CASRTPGQGSLETQYF. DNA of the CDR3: TGTGCCAGCAGGACACCGGGACAGGGGTCTTTGGAGACCCAGTACTTC.

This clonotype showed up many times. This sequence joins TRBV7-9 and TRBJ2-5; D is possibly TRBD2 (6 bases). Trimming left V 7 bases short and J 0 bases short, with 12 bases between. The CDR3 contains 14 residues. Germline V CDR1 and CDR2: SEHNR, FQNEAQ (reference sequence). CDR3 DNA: TGTGCCAGCACCAATAGCGGAGACCAAGAGACCCAGTACTTC. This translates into CASTNSGDQETQYF.

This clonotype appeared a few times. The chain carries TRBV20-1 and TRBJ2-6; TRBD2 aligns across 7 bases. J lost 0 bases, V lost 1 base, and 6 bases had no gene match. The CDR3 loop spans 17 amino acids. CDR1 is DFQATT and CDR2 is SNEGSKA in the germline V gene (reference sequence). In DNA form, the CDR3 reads TGCAGTGCTAGAGTCGGGGAGGGGACCTCTGGGGCCAACGTCCTGACTTTC. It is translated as CSARVGEGTSGANVLTF.

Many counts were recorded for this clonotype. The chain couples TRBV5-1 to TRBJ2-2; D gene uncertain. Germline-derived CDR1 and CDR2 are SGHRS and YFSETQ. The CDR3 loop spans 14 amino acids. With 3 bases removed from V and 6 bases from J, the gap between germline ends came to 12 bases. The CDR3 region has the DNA TGCGCCAGCAGCTCCGGATCGGGTTCCGGGGAGCTGTTTTTT. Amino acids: CASSSGSGSGELFF.

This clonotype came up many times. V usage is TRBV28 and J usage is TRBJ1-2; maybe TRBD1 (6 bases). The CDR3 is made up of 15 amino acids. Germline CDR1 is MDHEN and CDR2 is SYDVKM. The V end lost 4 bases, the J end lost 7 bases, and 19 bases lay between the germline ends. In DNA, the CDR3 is TGTGCCAGCAGTTCCCGGGACACCCTAAACGGTGGCTACACCTTC. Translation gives CASSSRDTLNGGYTF.

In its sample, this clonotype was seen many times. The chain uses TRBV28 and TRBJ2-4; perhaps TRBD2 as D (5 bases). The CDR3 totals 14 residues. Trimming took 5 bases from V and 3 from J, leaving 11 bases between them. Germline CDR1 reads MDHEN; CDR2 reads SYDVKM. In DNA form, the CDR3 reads TGTGCCAGCAGTCCAACTAGTAGCAAAAACATTCAGTACTTC. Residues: CASSPTSSKNIQYF.

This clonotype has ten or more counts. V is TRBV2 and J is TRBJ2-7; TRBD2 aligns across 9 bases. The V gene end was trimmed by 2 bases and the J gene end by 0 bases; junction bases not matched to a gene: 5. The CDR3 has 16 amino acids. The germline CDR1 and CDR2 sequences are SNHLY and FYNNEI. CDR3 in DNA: TGTGCCAGCAGTGAAAGTCCTAGCGGGAACTCCTACGAGCAGTACTTC. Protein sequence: CASSESPSGNSYEQYF.

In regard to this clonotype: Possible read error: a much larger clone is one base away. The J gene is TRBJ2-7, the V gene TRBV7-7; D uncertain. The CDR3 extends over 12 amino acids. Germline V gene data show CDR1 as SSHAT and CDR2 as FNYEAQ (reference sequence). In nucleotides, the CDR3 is TGTGCCAGCAGCCCAACCTCTCACGAGCTGTACTTC. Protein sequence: CASSPTSHELYF.

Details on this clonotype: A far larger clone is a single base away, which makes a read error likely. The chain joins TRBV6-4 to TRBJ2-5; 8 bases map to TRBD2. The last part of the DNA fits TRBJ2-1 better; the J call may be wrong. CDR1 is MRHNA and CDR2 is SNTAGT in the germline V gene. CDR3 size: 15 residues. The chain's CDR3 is CASSDGAGDYNKQFF. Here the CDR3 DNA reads TGTGCCAGCAGTGACGGAGCGGGAGATTACAATAAGCAGTTCTTC.

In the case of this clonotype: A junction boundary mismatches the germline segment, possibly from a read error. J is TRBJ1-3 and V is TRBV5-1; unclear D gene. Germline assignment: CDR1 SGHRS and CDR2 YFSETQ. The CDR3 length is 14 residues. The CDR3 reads CASSRDKPGNTIYF. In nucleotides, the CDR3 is TGTGCCAGCAGTCGTGACAAGCCTGGAAACACCATATATTTT.

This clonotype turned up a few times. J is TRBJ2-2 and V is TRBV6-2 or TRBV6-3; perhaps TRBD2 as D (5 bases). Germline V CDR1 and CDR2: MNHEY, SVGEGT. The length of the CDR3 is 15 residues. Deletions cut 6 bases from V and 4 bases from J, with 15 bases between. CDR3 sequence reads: CASRDEGRSTGELFF. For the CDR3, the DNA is TGTGCCAGCAGGGACGAGGGCCGGAGCACCGGGGAGCTGTTTTTT.

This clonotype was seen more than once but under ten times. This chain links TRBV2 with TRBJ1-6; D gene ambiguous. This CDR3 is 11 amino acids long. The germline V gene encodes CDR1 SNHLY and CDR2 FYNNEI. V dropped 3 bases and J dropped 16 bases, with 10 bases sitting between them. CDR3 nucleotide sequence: TGTGCCAGCAGTGACAGCTTAGGTCTCCACTTT. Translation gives CASSDSLGLHF.

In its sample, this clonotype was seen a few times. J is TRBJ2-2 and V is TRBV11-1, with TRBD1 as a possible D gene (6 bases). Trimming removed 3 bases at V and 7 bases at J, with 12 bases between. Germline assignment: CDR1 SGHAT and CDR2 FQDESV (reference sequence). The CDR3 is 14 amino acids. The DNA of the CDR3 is TGTGCCAGCAGCTTTGGGGGCTGGGGCGGGGAGCTGTTTTTT. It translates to CASSFGGWGGELFF.

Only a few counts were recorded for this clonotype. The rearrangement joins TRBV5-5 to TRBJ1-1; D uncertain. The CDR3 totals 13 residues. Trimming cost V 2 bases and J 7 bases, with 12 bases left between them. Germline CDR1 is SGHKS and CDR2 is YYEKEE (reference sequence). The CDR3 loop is CASSFATTGEAFF. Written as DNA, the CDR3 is TGTGCCAGCAGCTTTGCCACTACGGGTGAAGCTTTCTTT.

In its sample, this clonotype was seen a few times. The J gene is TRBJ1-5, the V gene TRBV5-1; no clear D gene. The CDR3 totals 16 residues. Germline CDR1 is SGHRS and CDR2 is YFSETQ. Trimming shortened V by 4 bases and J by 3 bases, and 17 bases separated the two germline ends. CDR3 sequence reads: CASSPRPLGDNQPQHF. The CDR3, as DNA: TGCGCCAGCAGCCCCCGACCCCTGGGTGACAATCAGCCCCAGCATTTT. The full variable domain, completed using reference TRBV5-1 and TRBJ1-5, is KAGVTQTPRYLIKTRGQQVTLSCSPISGHRSVSWYQQTPGQGLQFLFEYFSETQRNKGNFPGRFSGRQFSNSRSEMNVSTLELGDSALYLCASSPRPLGDNQPQHFGDGTRLSIL.

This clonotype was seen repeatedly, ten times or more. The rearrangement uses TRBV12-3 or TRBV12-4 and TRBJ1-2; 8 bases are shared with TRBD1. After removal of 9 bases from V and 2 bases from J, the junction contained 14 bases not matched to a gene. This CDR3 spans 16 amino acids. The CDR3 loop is CASTLTGAGRNYGYTF. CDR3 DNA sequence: TGTGCCAGTACACTGACAGGGGCGGGGAGGAACTATGGCTACACCTTC.

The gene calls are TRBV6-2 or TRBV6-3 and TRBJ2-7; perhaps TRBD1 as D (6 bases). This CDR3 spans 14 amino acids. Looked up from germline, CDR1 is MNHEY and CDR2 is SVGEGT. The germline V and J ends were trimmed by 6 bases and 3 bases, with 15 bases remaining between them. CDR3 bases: TGTGCCAGCAGCCCTATGGACAGATACTACGAGCAGTACTTC. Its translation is CASSPMDRYYEQYF.

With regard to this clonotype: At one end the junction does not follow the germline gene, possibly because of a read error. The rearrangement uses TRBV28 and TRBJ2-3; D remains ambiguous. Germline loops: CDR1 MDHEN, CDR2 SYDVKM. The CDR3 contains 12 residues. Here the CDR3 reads CASSPSRASMDF. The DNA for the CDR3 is TGTGCCAGCAGCCCCTCCCGGGCGAGCATGGATTTT.

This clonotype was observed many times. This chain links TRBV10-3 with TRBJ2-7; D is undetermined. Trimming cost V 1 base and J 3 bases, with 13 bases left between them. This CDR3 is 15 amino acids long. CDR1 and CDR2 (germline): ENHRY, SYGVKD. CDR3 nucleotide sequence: TGTGCCATCAGTGAGTTTGCGAAACAGAGCTACGAGCAGTACTTC. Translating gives CAISEFAKQSYEQYF.